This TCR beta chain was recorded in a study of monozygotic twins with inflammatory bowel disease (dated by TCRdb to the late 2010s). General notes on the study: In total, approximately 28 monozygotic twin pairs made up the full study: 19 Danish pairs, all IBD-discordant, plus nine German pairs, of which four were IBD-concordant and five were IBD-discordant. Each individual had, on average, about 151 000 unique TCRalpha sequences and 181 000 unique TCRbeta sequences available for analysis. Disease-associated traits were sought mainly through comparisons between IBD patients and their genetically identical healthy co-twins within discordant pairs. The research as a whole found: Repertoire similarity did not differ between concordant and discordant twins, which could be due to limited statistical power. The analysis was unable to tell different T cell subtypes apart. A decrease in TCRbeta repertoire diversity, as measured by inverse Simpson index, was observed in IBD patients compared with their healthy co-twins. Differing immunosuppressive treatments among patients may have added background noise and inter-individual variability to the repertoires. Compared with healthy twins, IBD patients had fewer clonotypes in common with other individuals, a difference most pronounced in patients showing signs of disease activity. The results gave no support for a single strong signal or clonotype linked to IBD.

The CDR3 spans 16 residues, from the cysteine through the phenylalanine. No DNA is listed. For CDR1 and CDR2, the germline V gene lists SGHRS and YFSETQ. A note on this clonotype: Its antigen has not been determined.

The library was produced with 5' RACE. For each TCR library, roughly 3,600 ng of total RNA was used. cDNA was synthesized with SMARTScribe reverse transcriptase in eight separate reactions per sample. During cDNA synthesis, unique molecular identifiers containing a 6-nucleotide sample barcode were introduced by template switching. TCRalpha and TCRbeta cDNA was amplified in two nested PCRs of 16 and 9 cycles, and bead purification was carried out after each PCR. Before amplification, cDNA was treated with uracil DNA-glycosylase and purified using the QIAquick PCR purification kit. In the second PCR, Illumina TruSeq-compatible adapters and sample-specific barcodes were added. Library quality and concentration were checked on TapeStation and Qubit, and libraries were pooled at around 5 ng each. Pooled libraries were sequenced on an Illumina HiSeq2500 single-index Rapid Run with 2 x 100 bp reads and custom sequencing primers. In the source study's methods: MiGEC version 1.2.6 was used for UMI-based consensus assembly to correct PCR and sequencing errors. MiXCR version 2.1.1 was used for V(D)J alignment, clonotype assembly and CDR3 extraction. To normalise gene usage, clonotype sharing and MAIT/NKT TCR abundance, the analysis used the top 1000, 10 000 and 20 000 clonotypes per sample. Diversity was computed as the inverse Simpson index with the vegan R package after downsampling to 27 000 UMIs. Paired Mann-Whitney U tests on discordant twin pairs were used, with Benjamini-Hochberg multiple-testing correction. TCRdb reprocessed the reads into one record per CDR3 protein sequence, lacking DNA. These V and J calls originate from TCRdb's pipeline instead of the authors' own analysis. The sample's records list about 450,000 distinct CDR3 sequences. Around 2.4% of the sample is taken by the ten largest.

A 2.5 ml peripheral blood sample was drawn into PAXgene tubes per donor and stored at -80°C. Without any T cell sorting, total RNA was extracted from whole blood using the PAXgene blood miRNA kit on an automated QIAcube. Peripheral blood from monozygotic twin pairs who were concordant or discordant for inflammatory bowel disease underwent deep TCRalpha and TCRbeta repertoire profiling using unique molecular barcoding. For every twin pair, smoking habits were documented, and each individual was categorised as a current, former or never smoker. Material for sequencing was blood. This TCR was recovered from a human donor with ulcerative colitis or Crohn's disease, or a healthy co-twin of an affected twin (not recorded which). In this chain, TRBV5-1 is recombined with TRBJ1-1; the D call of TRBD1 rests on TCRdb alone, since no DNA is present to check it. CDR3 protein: CASSLGTGMRDTEAFF.